Below are 19 T cell receptor beta chains sequenced from a single sample in a study of PD-L1 blockade in urothelial cancer. The repertoire was sequenced with immunoSEQ multiplex PCR; TCRdb's copy has only in-frame clones and lacks some. This repertoire shows about 37,000 clones, 82% found once; its top ten account for 15% to 20%. The sample in question was PBMCs, obtained around atezolizumab (anti-PD-L1) treatment. The receptors derive from a man between 60 and 75 years old with urothelial cancer.

V is TRBV5-4 and J is TRBJ1-4; possibly TRBD1 for D (6 bases). V lost 0 bases and J 8 bases, leaving 17 bases between the germline ends. This CDR3 is built from 16 residues. Germline-derived CDR1 and CDR2 are SGHNT and YYREEE (reference sequence). CDR3 loop: CASSLGPVGAGEKLFF. As DNA, the CDR3 is TGTGCCAGCAGCTTGGGTCCCGTGGGGGCTGGGGAAAAACTGTTTTTT.

This clone is a singleton in its sample. The chain carries TRBV30 and TRBJ1-1, with D possibly being TRBD1 (6 bases). Germline V gene sequence: CDR1 GTSNPN, CDR2 SVGIG (reference sequence). The CDR3 is 14 residues long. Between the trimmed V and J ends, which lost 2 bases and 0 bases, there was a span of 10 bases. CDR3 sequence: CAWSRDTVNTEAFF. CDR3 coding DNA: TGTGCCTGGAGTCGGGACACAGTGAACACTGAAGCTTTCTTT.

The rearrangement uses TRBV2 and TRBJ1-5; the D gene is possibly TRBD1 (6 bases). Germline CDR1 and CDR2: SNHLY and FYNNEI. Deletions cut 4 bases from V and 5 bases from J, with 12 bases between. This CDR3 comprises 14 residues. In nucleotides, the CDR3 is TGTGCCAGCAGTGTTCGCAGGGGAGATCAGCCCCAGCATTTT. Its translation: CASSVRRGDQPQHF.

In regard to this clone: Compared with germline, one end of the junction differs, possibly owing to a read error. J is TRBJ2-7 and V is TRBV7-8; 9 bases map to TRBD1. CDR1 is SGHVS and CDR2 is FQNEAQ in the germline V gene. The CDR3 length is 16 residues. CDR3 sequence (DNA): TGTGCCAGCACCTTAAACCCGGGACAGGGATACTACGAGCAGTACTTC. Protein product: CASTLNPGQGYYEQYF.

The chain carries TRBV4-1 and TRBJ1-2; D might be TRBD1 (6 bases). The CDR3 contains 15 residues. CDR1 is MGHRA and CDR2 is YSYEKL in the germline V gene. The V gene lost 3 bases and the J gene lost 1 base, with 12 bases spanning the gap. The CDR3 loop is CASSQGHGDNYGYTF. DNA for the CDR3: TGCGCCAGCAGCCAGGGACACGGAGATAACTATGGCTACACCTTC.

The rearrangement links TRBV11-1 to TRBJ2-3; 7 bases match TRBD2. Germline V lookup: CDR1 SGHAT, CDR2 FQDESV (reference sequence). The trim removed 5 bases at V and 1 base at J, leaving 9 bases unmatched. CDR3 length: 16 residues. In DNA form, the CDR3 reads TGTGCCAGCAGCCAATCGAGCAGCGGGGGCACAGATACGCAGTATTTT. The encoded protein is CASSQSSSGGTDTQYF.

V and J are TRBV23-1 and TRBJ1-1; maybe TRBD1 (6 bases). TRBV23-1 is noted as an ORF with a role that remains uncertain. This CDR3 comprises 14 residues. Trimming stripped 0 bases from V and 10 bases from J, with 15 bases between. In nucleotides, the CDR3 is TGCGCCAGCAGTCAATCGATTCAGGGGCTACCAGCTTTCTTT. Its protein product is CASSQSIQGLPAFF.

The chain uses TRBV10-2 and TRBJ2-7; 8 bases are shared with TRBD1. Germline V gives CDR1 WSHSY, CDR2 SAAADI. The CDR3 contains 14 residues. V dropped 6 bases and J dropped 2; count of bases not matched to a gene: 6. Here the CDR3 DNA reads TGCGCCAGCAGATCACAGGGGGACACCTACGAGCAGTACTTC. Amino acids: CASRSQGDTYEQYF.

The chain uses TRBV7-2 and TRBJ2-1; TRBD2 matches 13 bases. This CDR3 region has 15 residues. The germline V gene has CDR1 SGHTA and CDR2 FQGNSA. V shed 9 bases and J 4 bases; nucleotides not matched to a gene: 6. CDR3 residues: CASQLAGGPYNEQFF. DNA of the CDR3: TGTGCCAGTCAACTAGCGGGGGGGCCGTACAATGAGCAGTTCTTC.

The chain couples TRBV5-6 to TRBJ2-7; maybe TRBD2 (5 bases). V lost 0 bases and J lost 5, with 9 bases in between. This CDR3 has 13 amino acids. Germline lookup yields CDR1 SGHDT and CDR2 YYEEEE. The CDR3 reads CASSLVEGHEQYF. The CDR3 DNA reads TGTGCCAGCAGCTTGGTCGAGGGTCACGAGCAGTACTTC. Supplemented by reference TRBV5-6 and TRBJ2-7, the full variable domain reads DAGVTQSPTHLIKTRGQQVTLRCSPKSGHDTVSWYQQALGQGPQFIFQYYEEEERQRGNFPDRFSGHQFPNYSSELNVNALLLGDSALYLCASSLVEGHEQYFGPGTRLTVT.

V usage is TRBV28 and J usage is TRBJ1-1, with TRBD1 identical over 7 bases. The V gene's germline CDR1 is MDHEN and CDR2 SYDVKM. This CDR3 is 16 amino acids long. Trimming cost V 7 bases and J 1 base; bases outside gene matches: 12. In DNA, the CDR3 is TGTGCCAGCACCATACACCCCGGGACAGAGAACACTGAAGCTTTCTTT. It translates to CASTIHPGTENTEAFF. The full variable domain, completed using reference TRBV28 and TRBJ1-1, is DVKVTQSSRYLVKRTGEKVFLECVQDMDHENMFWYRQDPGLGLRLIYFSYDVKMKEKGDIPEGYSVSREKKERFSLILESASTNQTSMYLCASTIHPGTENTEAFFGQGTRLTVV.

V and J are TRBV19 and TRBJ2-4; D is unresolved. CDR1 and CDR2 from the germline V gene are LNHDA and SQIVND (reference sequence). With 8 bases removed from V and 0 bases from J, the gap between germline ends came to 14 bases. This CDR3 is 15 amino acids long. The CDR3 nucleotides are TGTGCCAGTGCAGGCTCCTCCCTAGCCAAAAACATTCAGTACTTC. Protein sequence: CASAGSSLAKNIQYF. Filled out from reference TRBV19 and TRBJ2-4, the complete variable domain reads DGGITQSPKYLFRKEGQNVTLSCEQNLNHDAMYWYRQDPGQGLRLIYYSQIVNDFQKGDIAEGYSVSREKKESFPLTVTSAQKNPTAFYLCASAGSSLAKNIQYFGAGTRLSVL.

The chain employs TRBV2 and TRBJ2-3, with TRBD2 identical over 15 bases. Trimming cost V 4 bases and J 1 base; bases outside gene matches: 9. This CDR3 has 19 amino acids. The germline CDR1 and CDR2 sequences are SNHLY and FYNNEI. CDR3 region: CASSVLRTSGGARTDTQYF. The CDR3 coding sequence is TGTGCCAGCAGTGTATTGCGGACTAGCGGGGGGGCTCGCACAGATACGCAGTATTTT.

In its sample, this clone was seen once. Here the CDR3 DNA reads TGTGCCAGCAGTGATTTGCGTGGCTACACCTTC. Amino acids: CASSDLRGYTF. The chain employs TRBV6-4 and TRBJ1-2; D is uncertain. Germline CDR1 reads MRHNA; CDR2 reads SNTAGT. V dropped 3 bases and J dropped 7 bases, with 6 bases sitting between them. This CDR3 has 11 residues.

This clone was observed once. The chain recombines TRBV30 with TRBJ2-1; TRBD2 matches 15 bases. From germline, CDR1 is GTSNPN and CDR2 SVGIG (reference sequence). The V gene end was trimmed by 7 bases and the J gene end by 12 bases; junction bases not matched to a gene: 7. This CDR3 has 13 amino acids. The CDR3 nucleotides read TGTGCCTCAGGACTAGCGGGGGGGCCCAGGCAGTTCTTC. Translated, it gives CASGLAGGPRQFF. The entire variable domain, with the rest obtained from reference TRBV30 and TRBJ2-1, is as follows: SQTIHQWPATLVQPVGSPLSLECTVEGTSNPNLYWYRQAAGRGLQLLFYSVGIGQISSEVPQNLSASRPQDRQFILSSKKLLLSDSGFYLCASGLAGGPRQFFGPGTRLTVL.

The chain uses TRBV7-2 and TRBJ2-2, with a weak D call TRBD2 (7 bases). There are 16 residues in the CDR3. V gave up 1 base and J gave up 2 bases, with 11 bases separating them. Germline loops: CDR1 SGHTA, CDR2 FQGNSA. The CDR3 loop is CASSLGGGGNTGELFF. DNA of the CDR3: TGTGCCAGCAGCTTAGGCGGCGGGGGCAACACCGGGGAGCTGTTTTTT.

The gene calls are TRBV7-9 and TRBJ2-7, with 10 bases matching TRBD1. Germline CDR1 SEHNR, CDR2 FQNEAQ (reference sequence). V shed 5 bases and J 5 bases; nucleotides not matched to a gene: 12. The CDR3 length is 16 residues. The CDR3 coding sequence is TGTGCCAGCAGCCACCGACGGACAGGGGGTTTCGACGAGCAGTACTTC. Amino acid sequence: CASSHRRTGGFDEQYF. The variable domain in full, with the rest retrieved from reference TRBV7-9 and TRBJ2-7, is DTGVSQNPRHKITKRGQNVTFRCDPISEHNRLYWYRQTLGQGPEFLTYFQNEAQLEKSRLLSDRFSAERPKGSFSTLEIQRTEQGDSAMYLCASSHRRTGGFDEQYFGPGTRLTVT.

The chain has TRBV5-1 and TRBJ1-3; 8 bases are shared with TRBD1. V was pared by 0 bases and J by 2 bases, with 10 bases of the junction left unmatched. From germline, CDR1 is SGHRS and CDR2 YFSETQ. This CDR3 spans 18 amino acids. CDR3 coding DNA: TGCGCCAGCAGCTTGGCTGGCCCGAGACAGGGGACTGGAAACACCATATATTTT. It translates to CASSLAGPRQGTGNTIYF.

Judged by abundance, this clone is medium-sized. This chain joins TRBV2 and TRBJ1-6; 9 bases agree with TRBD1. CDR1 is SNHLY and CDR2 is FYNNEI in the germline V gene. The CDR3 runs 14 residues. V shed 5 bases, J shed 8 bases, and the junction held 4 bases outside the gene matches. CDR3 in amino acids: CASSQTGGDSPLHF. CDR3 nucleotides: TGTGCCAGCAGTCAAACAGGGGGCGATTCACCCCTCCACTTT.